The following is a T cell receptor beta chain sequence with its context. Its antigen is not identified. This sample is drawn from a study of CD8+ T cells in alopecia areata. CDR1 is SQVTM, CDR2 ANQGSEA, per germline. The V end lost 4 bases, the J end lost 1 base, and 8 bases lay between the germline ends. This CDR3 contains 13 residues. Overall study findings and caveats: Besides other cells, scalp samples also yield sequences of resident alphabeta T cells from normal skin. In patients, TCRs were shared less clearly than in mice, and HLA may possibly be involved.

Extracted RNA was reverse transcribed, and the resulting cDNA served as sequencing template. Libraries were prepared by immunoSEQ multiplex PCR; TCRdb keeps only in-frame clonotypes and omits some of them. The sample shows around 120,000 clones, around 64% of them seen only once. This receptor was taken from a human donor in good health. The rearrangement uses TRBV29-1 and TRBJ2-1, with a tentative D call TRBD2 (5 bases). Sequenced: CD4+ T cells sorted from blood. This CDR3 reads CSVVSGSYNEQFF. CDR3 nucleotides: TGCAGCGTTGTATCGGGGTCCTACAATGAGCAGTTCTTC.